The 5 T cell receptor beta chains below were found in one sample sequenced in a study of sequential checkpoint blockade in melanoma. Specified treatment: randomized to nivolumab then ipilimumab (arm A) or the reverse (arm B). Here immunoSEQ multiplex PCR was the method, and the copy in TCRdb shows in-frame clones only, minus some. The sample holds over 8,000 clones; roughly 80% are singletons and the top ten take about an eighth. The sequencing used CD8+ T cells sorted from blood (inferred from file names), collected from a patient given nivolumab and ipilimumab in sequence. These receptor sequences come from a human donor with melanoma.

This chain connects TRBV7-8 to TRBJ1-3; D may be TRBD1 (6 bases). CDR1 is SGHVS and CDR2 is FQNEAQ in the germline V gene. Trimming took off 2 bases at V and 3 bases at J, with 11 bases between the two ends. The CDR3 has 15 residues. CDR3 sequence (DNA): TGTGCCAGCAGCTTACGCGGGGGCTTTGGAAACACCATATATTTT. It yields the protein CASSLRGGFGNTIYF. The full variable domain, rest sourced from reference TRBV7-8 and TRBJ1-3, is GAGVSQSPRYKVAKRGQDVALRCDPISGHVSLFWYQQALGQGPEFLTYFQNEAQLDKSGLPSDRFFAERPEGSVSTLKIQRTQQEDSAVYLCASSLRGGFGNTIYFGEGSWLTVV.

The CDR3 DNA sequence: TGTGCCTGGGAATACACAGGGTTAAGTCCTGGAAACACCATATATTTT. Amino acids: CAWEYTGLSPGNTIYF. This chain uses TRBV30 with TRBJ1-3, with D possibly being TRBD1 (6 bases). Trimming removed 5 bases from V and 2 bases from J, with 19 bases in between. The germline CDR1 and CDR2 sequences are GTSNPN and SVGIG (reference sequence). The CDR3 is 16 residues long.

J is TRBJ2-2 and V is TRBV6-5; TRBD2 matches at 9 bases. Unmatched junction bases numbered 8, after V lost 5 bases and J lost 7 bases. CDR1 and CDR2 (germline): MNHEY, SVGAGI. This CDR3 has 15 amino acids. DNA for the CDR3: TGTGCCAGCAGTCGAGCGGGGGGCAGGAGCGGGGAGCTGTTTTTT. The encoded protein is CASSRAGGRSGELFF.

V is TRBV19 and J is TRBJ2-7; 7 nucleotides match TRBD1. Germline lookup yields CDR1 LNHDA and CDR2 SQIVND (reference sequence). The CDR3 covers 14 residues. J gave up 2 bases and V 3 bases, and 4 bases lay outside the gene matches. This CDR3 is CASSIADRTYEQYF. DNA for the CDR3: TGTGCCAGTAGTATCGCGGACAGGACCTACGAGCAGTACTTC.

This rearrangement joins TRBV9 to TRBJ2-1, with TRBD2 as a possible D gene (6 bases). CDR1 is SGDLS and CDR2 is YYNGEE in the germline V gene. There are 16 residues in the CDR3. The V gene lost 0 bases and the J gene lost 3 bases, with 13 bases spanning the gap. The CDR3 spells CASSVGSLADYNEQFF. As DNA, the CDR3 is TGTGCCAGCAGCGTAGGATCACTAGCTGACTACAATGAGCAGTTCTTC.